The clone carrying this T cell receptor (beta chain) was seen at least ten times. The target antigen is unknown. This entry belongs to a study of T cells in Graves' hyperthyroidism and ophthalmopathy. At the level of the study: Peripheral blood sampling occurred at initial diagnosis, before any treatment.

The study excluded patients with uncontrolled infection, other autoimmune disease, pregnancy or lactation. Amplified regions were TCR beta CDR3 sequences from RNA transcripts. Carried out on the TCR CDR3, a first-round RT-PCR used the HTBI primer set. TCRdb called the multiplex PCR reads again in MiXCR, with one record for every CDR3 protein. The data show a few hundred thousand distinct CDR3 sequences, 15% to 19% seen once. Points from the study as a whole: Blood also showed most of the thyroid clonotypes that were expanded above 0.001. In simple terms, a model built on 13 V-J features told ophthalmopathy apart from stable hyperthyroidism.

Trimming pared 4 bases from V and 4 bases from J, leaving 11 bases between. The V gene's germline CDR1 is MNHEY and CDR2 SMNVEV (reference sequence). The CDR3 extends over 14 amino acids. Sample: blood. The sequence was obtained from a woman aged 30 to 39 with Graves' hyperthyroidism. This chain uses TRBV27 with TRBJ2-1; possible D gene TRBD2, 6 bases. The CDR3 coding sequence is TGTGCCAGCAGTTCGGCGGAGGGGTACAATGAGCAGTTCTTC. This translates into CASSSAEGYNEQFF.